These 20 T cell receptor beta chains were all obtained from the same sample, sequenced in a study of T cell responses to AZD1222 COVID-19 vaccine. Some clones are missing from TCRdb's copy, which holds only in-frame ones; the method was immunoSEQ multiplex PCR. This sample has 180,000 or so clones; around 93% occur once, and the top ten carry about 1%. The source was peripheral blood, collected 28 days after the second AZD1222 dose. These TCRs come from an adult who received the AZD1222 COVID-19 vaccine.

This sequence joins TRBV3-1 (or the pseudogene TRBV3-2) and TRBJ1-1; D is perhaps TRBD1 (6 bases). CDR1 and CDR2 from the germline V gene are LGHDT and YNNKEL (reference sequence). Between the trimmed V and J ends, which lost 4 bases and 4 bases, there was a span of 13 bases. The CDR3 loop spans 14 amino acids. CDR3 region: CASSLTGGLTEAFF. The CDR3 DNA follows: TGTGCCAGCAGCCTAACGGGGGGCCTCACTGAAGCTTTCTTT.

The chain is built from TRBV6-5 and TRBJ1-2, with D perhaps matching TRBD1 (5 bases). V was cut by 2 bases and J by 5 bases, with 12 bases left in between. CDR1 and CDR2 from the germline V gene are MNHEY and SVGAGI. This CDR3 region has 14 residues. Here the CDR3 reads CASSYGGLEYGYTF. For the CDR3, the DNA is TGTGCCAGCAGTTACGGGGGACTGGAGTATGGCTACACCTTC.

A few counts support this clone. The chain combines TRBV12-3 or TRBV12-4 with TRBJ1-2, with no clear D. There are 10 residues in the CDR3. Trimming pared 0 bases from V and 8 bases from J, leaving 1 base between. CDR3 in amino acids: CASSLAGYTF. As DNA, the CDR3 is TGTGCCAGCAGTTTAGCGGGCTACACCTTC.

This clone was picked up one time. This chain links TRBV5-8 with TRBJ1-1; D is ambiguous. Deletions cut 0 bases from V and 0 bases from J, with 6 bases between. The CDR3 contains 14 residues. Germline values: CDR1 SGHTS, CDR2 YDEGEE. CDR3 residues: CASSLGFMNTEAFF. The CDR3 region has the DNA TGTGCCAGCAGCTTGGGATTTATGAACACTGAAGCTTTCTTT.

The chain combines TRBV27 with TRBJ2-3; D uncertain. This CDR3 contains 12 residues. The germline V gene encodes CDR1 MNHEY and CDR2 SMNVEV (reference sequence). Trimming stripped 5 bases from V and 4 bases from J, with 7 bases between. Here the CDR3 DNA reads TGTGCCAGCAGTGTCCCTCCAGATACGCAGTATTTT. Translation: CASSVPPDTQYF.

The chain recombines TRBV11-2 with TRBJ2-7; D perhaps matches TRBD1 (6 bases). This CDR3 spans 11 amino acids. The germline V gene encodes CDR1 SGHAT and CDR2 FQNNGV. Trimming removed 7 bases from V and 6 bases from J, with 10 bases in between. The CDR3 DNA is TGTGCCAGCACGCGAGGGGGCGAGCAGTACTTC. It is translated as CASTRGGEQYF.

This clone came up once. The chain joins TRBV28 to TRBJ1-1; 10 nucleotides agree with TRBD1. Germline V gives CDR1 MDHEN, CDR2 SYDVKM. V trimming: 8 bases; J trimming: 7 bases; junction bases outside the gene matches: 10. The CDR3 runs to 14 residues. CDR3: CASSKPGTGDEAFF. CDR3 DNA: TGTGCCAGCTCGAAGCCCGGGACAGGGGATGAAGCTTTCTTT.

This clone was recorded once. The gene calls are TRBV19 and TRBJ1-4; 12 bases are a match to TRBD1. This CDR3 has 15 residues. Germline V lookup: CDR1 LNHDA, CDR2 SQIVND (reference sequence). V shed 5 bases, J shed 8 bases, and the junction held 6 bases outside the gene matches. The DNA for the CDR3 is TGTGCCAGTAGTGAATCCGGGACAGGGGGCGAAAAACTGTTTTTT. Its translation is CASSESGTGGEKLFF.

Here the CDR3 DNA reads TGTGCCAGCAGCGTAGTTAGGGACAGGGGCGGGACCCAGTACTTC. Protein sequence: CASSVVRDRGGTQYF. This rearrangement joins TRBV9 to TRBJ2-5, with 10 bases lining up with TRBD1. Trimming at V came to 0 bases and at J to 7 bases, leaving 6 bases not matched to a gene. This CDR3 has 15 amino acids. The V gene's germline CDR1 is SGDLS and CDR2 YYNGEE.

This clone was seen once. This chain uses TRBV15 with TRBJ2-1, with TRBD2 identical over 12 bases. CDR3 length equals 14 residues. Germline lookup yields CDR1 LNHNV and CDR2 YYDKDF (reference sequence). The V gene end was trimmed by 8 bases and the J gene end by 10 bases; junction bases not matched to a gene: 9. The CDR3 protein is CATRASGGALEQFF. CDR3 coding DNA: TGTGCCACCCGAGCTAGCGGGGGGGCCTTAGAGCAGTTCTTC. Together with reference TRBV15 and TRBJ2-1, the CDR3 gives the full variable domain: DAMVIQNPRYQVTQFGKPVTLSCSQTLNHNVMYWYQQKSSQAPKLLFHYYDKDFNNEADTPDNFQSRRPNTSFCFLDIRSPGLGDTAMYLCATRASGGALEQFFGPGTRLTVL.

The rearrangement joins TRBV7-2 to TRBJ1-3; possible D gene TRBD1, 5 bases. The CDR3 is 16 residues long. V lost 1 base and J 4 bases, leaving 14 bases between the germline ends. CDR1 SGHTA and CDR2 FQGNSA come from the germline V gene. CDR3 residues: CASSLGTGATGNTIYF. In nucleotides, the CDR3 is TGTGCCAGCAGCTTAGGAACAGGCGCCACAGGAAACACCATATATTTT.

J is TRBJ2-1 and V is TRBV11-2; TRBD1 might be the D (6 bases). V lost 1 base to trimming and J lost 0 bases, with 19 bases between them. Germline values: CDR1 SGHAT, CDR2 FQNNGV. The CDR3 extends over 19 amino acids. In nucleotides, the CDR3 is TGTGCCAGCAGCTTAGGGGGCGGACAGACTACGTCCTCCTACAATGAGCAGTTCTTC. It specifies CASSLGGGQTTSSYNEQFF.

The CDR3 coding sequence is TGTGCTAGTGGTTTGGTTGTAGGGTCCGTCATGAACACTGAAGCTTTCTTT. This sequence encodes CASGLVVGSVMNTEAFF. The rearrangement uses TRBV12-5 and TRBJ1-1, with D hard to call. V lost 0 bases, J lost 0 bases, and 14 bases lay in between. The germline CDR1 and CDR2 sequences are LGHNT and FRNRAP. The CDR3 runs 17 residues.

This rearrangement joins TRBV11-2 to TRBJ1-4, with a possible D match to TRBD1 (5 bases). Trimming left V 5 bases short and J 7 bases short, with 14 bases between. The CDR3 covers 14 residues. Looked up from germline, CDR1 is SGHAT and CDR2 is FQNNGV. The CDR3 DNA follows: TGTGCCAGCAGCCAATGGGAGGGGAGTGAAAAACTGTTTTTT. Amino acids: CASSQWEGSEKLFF.

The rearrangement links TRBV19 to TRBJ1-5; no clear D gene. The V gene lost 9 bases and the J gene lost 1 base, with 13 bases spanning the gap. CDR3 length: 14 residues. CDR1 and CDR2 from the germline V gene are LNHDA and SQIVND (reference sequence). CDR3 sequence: CASEKNLSNQPQHF. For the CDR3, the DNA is TGTGCCAGCGAGAAGAATCTGAGCAATCAGCCCCAGCATTTT. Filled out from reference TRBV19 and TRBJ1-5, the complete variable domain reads DGGITQSPKYLFRKEGQNVTLSCEQNLNHDAMYWYRQDPGQGLRLIYYSQIVNDFQKGDIAEGYSVSREKKESFPLTVTSAQKNPTAFYLCASEKNLSNQPQHFGDGTRLSIL.

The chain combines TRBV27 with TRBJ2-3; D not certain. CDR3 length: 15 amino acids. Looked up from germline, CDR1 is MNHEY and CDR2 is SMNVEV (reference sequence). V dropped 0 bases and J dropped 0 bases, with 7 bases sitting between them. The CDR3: CASSLSVGSTDTQYF. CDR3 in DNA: TGTGCCAGCAGTTTATCTGTCGGAAGCACAGATACGCAGTATTTT.

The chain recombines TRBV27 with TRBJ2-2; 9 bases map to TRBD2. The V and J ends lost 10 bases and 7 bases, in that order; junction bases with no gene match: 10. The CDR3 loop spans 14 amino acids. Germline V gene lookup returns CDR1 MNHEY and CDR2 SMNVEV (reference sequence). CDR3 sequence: CATAPGLAIGELFF. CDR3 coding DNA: TGTGCCACTGCACCGGGACTAGCCATCGGGGAGCTGTTTTTT.

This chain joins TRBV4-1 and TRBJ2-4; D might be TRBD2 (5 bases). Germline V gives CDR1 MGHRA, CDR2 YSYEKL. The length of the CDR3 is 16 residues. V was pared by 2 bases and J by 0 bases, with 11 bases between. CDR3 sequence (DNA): TGCGCCAGCAGCCAAAGTTTAGGACTAGCCAAAAACATTCAGTACTTC. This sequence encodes CASSQSLGLAKNIQYF.

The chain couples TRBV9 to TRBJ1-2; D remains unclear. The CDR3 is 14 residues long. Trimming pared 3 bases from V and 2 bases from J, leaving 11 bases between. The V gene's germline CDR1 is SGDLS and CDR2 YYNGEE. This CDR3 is CASSALWGNYGYTF. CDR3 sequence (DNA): TGTGCCAGCAGCGCCCTCTGGGGAAACTATGGCTACACCTTC.

The CDR3 here is CATSDLIEAGTFDQPQHF. In DNA form, the CDR3 reads TGTGCCACCAGTGATTTGATAGAGGCAGGGACGTTCGATCAGCCCCAGCATTTT. J is TRBJ1-5 and V is TRBV24-1, with a weak D call TRBD1 (5 bases). The V gene's germline CDR1 is KGHDR and CDR2 SFDVKD. The V end lost 0 bases, the J end lost 5 bases, and 19 bases lay between the germline ends. This CDR3 has 18 amino acids.